The 27 T cell receptor beta chains given below trace back to one sample, sequenced in a study of T-cell memory formation after mild COVID-19. Via MiXCR, TCRdb re-called the 5' RACE reads, giving one row per CDR3 protein. The top ten clones hold 7.5% to 9.5% of a sample with fewer than 700,000 distinct CDR3 sequences, 20% to 25% of them seen once. Specimen: PBMCs or a T cell subset sorted from them (not recorded which). The receptors were gathered from an adult woman who had mild COVID-19 (a few samples of this study predate the infection). Cell type and time point are not known.

The V call is TRBV12-3 or TRBV12-4, the J call TRBJ2-3; possibly TRBD1 for D (5 bases). Trimming stripped 6 bases from V and 0 bases from J, with 16 bases between. The CDR3 contains 16 residues. The CDR3 loop reads CASSPRQSSSTDTQYF. CDR3 nucleotides: TGTGCCAGCAGCCCCAGACAGTCATCTAGCACAGATACGCAGTATTTT.

Only a few counts were recorded for this clonotype. The J gene is TRBJ1-1, the V gene TRBV5-1; D ambiguous. The CDR3 is 12 amino acids. Per the germline V gene, CDR1 is SGHRS and CDR2 is YFSETQ. The V end was cut by 4 bases, the J end by 7 bases, with 11 bases between. DNA of the CDR3: TGCGCCAGCAGCCAGCCGGGCAGTGAAGCTTTCTTT. This sequence encodes CASSQPGSEAFF.

By sample fraction, this clonotype is medium-sized. This rearrangement joins TRBV12-3 or TRBV12-4 to TRBJ2-7; TRBD1 agrees at 9 bases. This CDR3 comprises 16 residues. V lost 5 bases and J lost 3; bases outside the gene matches: 11. CDR3: CASSPAGTGFLYEQYF. The CDR3 DNA sequence: TGTGCCAGCAGTCCAGCCGGGACAGGGTTTCTCTACGAGCAGTACTTC.

This clonotype was detected only a few times. The chain uses TRBV12-3 or TRBV12-4 and TRBJ1-5; D is uncertain. The ends were cut back, 3 bases at V and 5 bases at J, with 14 bases in the middle. CDR3 length: 15 amino acids. The CDR3 region is CASSLNRRSYQPQHF. In DNA form, the CDR3 reads TGTGCCAGCAGTTTGAATCGACGGAGCTATCAGCCCCAGCATTTT.

A few counts support this clonotype. The V call is TRBV3-1, the J call TRBJ2-7, with D tentatively TRBD1 or TRBD2 (6 bases each). Germline values: CDR1 LGHDT, CDR2 YNNKEL (reference sequence). With 1 base removed from V and 0 bases from J, the gap between germline ends came to 25 bases. The CDR3 is 20 residues long. The CDR3: CASSQGRAVPTTGFSYEQYF. CDR3 sequence (DNA): TGTGCCAGCAGCCAAGGGAGGGCCGTGCCTACGACAGGCTTCTCCTACGAGCAGTACTTC.

The CDR3 DNA reads as TGTGCCAGCAGGGCAGCGGGAGGGAGGACCGGGGAGCTGTTTTTT. It is translated as CASRAAGGRTGELFF. V is TRBV5-4 and J is TRBJ2-2; TRBD2 matches at 10 bases. The CDR3 is made up of 15 amino acids. V shed 5 bases and J 5 bases; nucleotides not matched to a gene: 6. The germline V gene encodes CDR1 SGHNT and CDR2 YYREEE (reference sequence).

J is TRBJ2-3 and V is TRBV7-6; D is unclear. This CDR3 contains 16 residues. With 5 bases removed from V and 4 bases from J, the gap between germline ends came to 19 bases. CDR1 SGHVS and CDR2 FNYEAQ come from the germline V gene. The CDR3 protein is CASSPRSNGQADTQYF. CDR3 DNA sequence: TGTGCCAGCAGCCCCCGCAGTAACGGTCAGGCAGATACGCAGTATTTT.

This clonotype was seen a few times. V usage is TRBV15 and J usage is TRBJ2-1, with 10 bases aligning to TRBD2. This CDR3 region has 18 residues. Germline CDR1 and CDR2: LNHNV and YYDKDF (reference sequence). Trimming at V came to 0 bases and at J to 3 bases, leaving 8 bases not matched to a gene. CDR3 nucleotide sequence: TGTGCCACCAGCAGAGATTGGCTAGCGGGAGTTGGCTACAATGAGCAGTTCTTC. Its translation: CATSRDWLAGVGYNEQFF.

This clonotype was detected a few times. The chain joins TRBV7-8 to TRBJ2-1; no firm D call. The CDR3 is 12 amino acids. The V gene's germline CDR1 is SGHVS and CDR2 FQNEAQ. Trimming cost V 5 bases and J 9 bases, with 11 bases left between them. CDR3 in amino acids: CASSLRVSEQFF. In DNA form, the CDR3 reads TGTGCCAGCAGCCTTAGGGTGAGTGAGCAGTTCTTC.

The rearrangement joins TRBV6-5 to TRBJ2-4; 8 positions agree with TRBD1. The CDR3 covers 16 residues. In germline, CDR1 is MNHEY, CDR2 SVGAGI. Trimming cost V 6 bases and J 2 bases; bases outside gene matches: 9. Here the CDR3 reads CASRAGGVRTKNIQYF. CDR3 in DNA: TGTGCCAGCAGGGCAGGGGGCGTGAGGACCAAAAACATTCAGTACTTC.

This sequence joins TRBV20-1 and TRBJ2-3; D is perhaps TRBD1 (6 bases). With 4 bases removed from V and 1 base from J, the gap between germline ends came to 15 bases. CDR1 and CDR2 (germline): DFQATT, SNEGSKA (reference sequence). The CDR3 totals 15 residues. CDR3 coding DNA: TGCAGTGCTATAGGGGGACCGCTTGGCACAGATACGCAGTATTTT. It is translated as CSAIGGPLGTDTQYF.

This clonotype was recorded many times. V is TRBV20-1 and J is TRBJ2-1; 11 nucleotides match TRBD2. V lost 0 bases and J lost 1; bases outside the gene matches: 14. This CDR3 has 20 residues. Germline CDR1 is DFQATT and CDR2 is SNEGSKA (reference sequence). The CDR3 reads CSARDWRKPTSGKSYNEQFF. CDR3 nucleotides: TGCAGTGCTAGAGATTGGCGTAAACCGACTAGCGGGAAGTCCTACAATGAGCAGTTCTTC.

This clonotype was detected a few times. The chain uses TRBV3-1 and TRBJ2-2; D tentatively reads TRBD1 or TRBD2 (6 bases each). This CDR3 comprises 17 residues. The ends were cut back, 1 base at V and 0 bases at J, with 12 bases in the middle. The germline V gene encodes CDR1 LGHDT and CDR2 YNNKEL (reference sequence). The CDR3 region has the DNA TGTGCCAGCAGCCAAGGTTGGGGGGCAACGAACACCGGGGAGCTGTTTTTT. This encodes CASSQGWGATNTGELFF.

This chain connects TRBV3-1 to TRBJ1-1; no definite D call. The V gene's germline CDR1 is LGHDT and CDR2 YNNKEL (reference sequence). The length of the CDR3 is 12 residues. Trimming took off 0 bases at V and 9 bases at J, with 8 bases between the two ends. The CDR3 DNA follows: TGTGCCAGCAGCCAAGAGGTAGGGAAAGCTTTCTTT. Translating it yields CASSQEVGKAFF.

This clonotype came up a few times. The rearrangement joins TRBV5-1 to TRBJ2-1; 8 bases match TRBD2. The V gene end was trimmed by 1 base and the J gene end by 5 bases; junction bases not matched to a gene: 8. Germline assignment: CDR1 SGHRS and CDR2 YFSETQ. The CDR3 covers 16 residues. CDR3 protein: CASSLTAAGGNNEQFF. CDR3 nucleotide sequence: TGCGCCAGCAGCTTGACTGCCGCGGGGGGAAACAATGAGCAGTTCTTC.

The genes are TRBV7-8 and TRBJ2-1; D remains ambiguous. Looked up from germline, CDR1 is SGHVS and CDR2 is FQNEAQ. The CDR3 has 13 amino acids. Trimming pared 3 bases from V and 7 bases from J, leaving 10 bases between. The CDR3 here is CASSFSKDNEQFF. CDR3 in DNA: TGTGCCAGCAGCTTCTCTAAAGATAATGAGCAGTTCTTC. Looking up the rest from reference TRBV7-8 and TRBJ2-1 gives the full variable domain: GAGVSQSPRYKVAKRGQDVALRCDPISGHVSLFWYQQALGQGPEFLTYFQNEAQLDKSGLPSDRFFAERPEGSVSTLKIQRTQQEDSAVYLCASSFSKDNEQFFGPGTRLTVL.

The chain recombines TRBV10-3 with TRBJ2-7; tentative D call: TRBD2 (5 bases). V was clipped by 2 bases and J by 6 bases, with 11 bases between them. The CDR3 extends over 13 amino acids. Germline values: CDR1 ENHRY, CDR2 SYGVKD. The DNA of the CDR3 is TGTGCCATCAGTGAGCACTTGGGAGCCGAGCAGTACTTC. It translates to CAISEHLGAEQYF.

There are a few counts of this clonotype. DNA for the CDR3: TGTGCCAGCAGCTTAGGCGGGGGCCTCGACACAGATACGCAGTATTTT. Residues: CASSLGGGLDTDTQYF. J is TRBJ2-3 and V is TRBV7-6; possibly TRBD2 for D (7 bases). This CDR3 region has 16 residues. Trimming pared 1 base from V and 2 bases from J, leaving 13 bases between. From germline, CDR1 is SGHVS and CDR2 FNYEAQ.

This clonotype was seen a few times. This chain links TRBV27 with TRBJ1-2; D perhaps matches TRBD1 (6 bases). The CDR3 has 14 residues. CDR1 MNHEY and CDR2 SMNVEV come from the germline V gene (reference sequence). Trimming removed 0 bases from V and 7 bases from J, with 12 bases in between. CDR3 residues: CASSLSGKGGGYTF. The CDR3 DNA is TGTGCCAGCAGTTTATCGGGGAAGGGGGGTGGCTACACCTTC.

The chain has TRBV27 and TRBJ1-5, with no clear D. Germline lookup yields CDR1 MNHEY and CDR2 SMNVEV (reference sequence). This CDR3 comprises 16 residues. V dropped 2 bases and J dropped 2 bases, with 13 bases sitting between them. In DNA, the CDR3 is TGTGCCAGCAGTTTAGAAGGGCCGGACGGCAATCAGCCCCAGCATTTT. Protein product: CASSLEGPDGNQPQHF.

The J gene is TRBJ2-7, the V gene TRBV5-1; D might be TRBD1 or TRBD2, each matching 5 bases. The CDR3 covers 15 residues. Trimming took 4 bases from V and 3 from J, leaving 17 bases between them. Germline V lookup: CDR1 SGHRS, CDR2 YFSETQ. CDR3 nucleotides: TGCGCCAGCAGCCCACTCGAGGGGAGAGGCTACGAGCAGTACTTC. Its translation: CASSPLEGRGYEQYF.

This clonotype showed up many times. The V call is TRBV5-4, the J call TRBJ2-5; 7 bases line up with TRBD2. The germline CDR1 and CDR2 sequences are SGHNT and YYREEE (reference sequence). The CDR3 has 14 amino acids. The trim removed 0 bases at V and 5 bases at J, leaving 4 bases unmatched. The CDR3 DNA follows: TGTGCCAGCAGCTTGGAGCGGGAACCGGAGACCCAGTACTTC. It translates to CASSLEREPETQYF.

This chain joins TRBV12-3 or TRBV12-4 and TRBJ1-2; D is perhaps TRBD1 (5 bases). Trimming pared 5 bases from V and 5 bases from J, leaving 6 bases between. CDR3 length equals 11 residues. The CDR3 protein is CASSDRYGYTF. In nucleotides, the CDR3 is TGTGCCAGCAGTGACAGATATGGCTACACCTTC.

This rearrangement joins TRBV7-2 to TRBJ2-5, with D possibly being TRBD2 (5 bases). The germline gives CDR1 SGHTA, CDR2 FQGNSA. V was clipped by 2 bases and J by 7 bases, with 14 bases between them. There are 14 residues in the CDR3. CDR3 bases: TGTGCCAGCAGCTTACGAAGGCCAGAGGGGACCCAGTACTTC. It codes for CASSLRRPEGTQYF.

This clonotype occurred a few times. The rearrangement links TRBV20-1 to TRBJ1-2, with 8 bases fitting TRBD1. V lost 1 base, J lost 8 bases, and 6 bases stayed unmatched. Germline V CDR1 and CDR2: DFQATT, SNEGSKA (reference sequence). The CDR3 runs to 13 residues. The CDR3 protein is CSARVWTGIGYTF. The CDR3 nucleotides are TGCAGTGCTAGAGTTTGGACAGGGATAGGCTACACCTTC.

This chain links TRBV7-9 with TRBJ2-3, with D possibly matching TRBD1 (6 bases). CDR1 is SEHNR, CDR2 FQNEAQ, per germline (reference sequence). The germline V and J ends were trimmed by 4 bases and 4 bases, with 9 bases remaining between them. The CDR3 length is 13 residues. In DNA, the CDR3 is TGTGCCAGCAGCTGGGGACAACCAGATACGCAGTATTTT. It yields the protein CASSWGQPDTQYF.

The CDR3 nucleotides are TGTGCCAGCAGCTTAGAGCGTAATTCACCCCTCCACTTT. Translated: CASSLERNSPLHF. The J gene is TRBJ1-6, the V gene TRBV7-2; D is unclear. Trimming left V 1 base short and J 6 bases short, with 4 bases between. Germline CDR1 reads SGHTA; CDR2 reads FQGNSA. The CDR3 totals 13 residues.